These 7 T cell receptor beta chains originate from one sample sequenced in a study of CD8 T cells in ankylosing spondylitis. TCRdb reprocessed the 5' RACE reads via MiXCR and lists one record per CDR3 protein. This sample carries under 250,000 distinct CDR3 sequences, 6% to 8.5% of them seen once, and the ten largest clones take approximately 15%. General study points: Made up of about eight highly homologous variants, a TCR beta motif appeared characteristic of ankylosing spondylitis blood.

These TCRs are of unknown antigen specificity. The material sequenced was blood, either unsorted or a sorted T cell fraction (not recorded which). These receptors were collected from a male donor with ankylosing spondylitis.

This clonotype has only one observation. The chain is built from TRBV5-4 and TRBJ2-7; TRBD2 might be the D (5 bases). Germline V lookup: CDR1 SGHNT, CDR2 YYREEE (reference sequence). The CDR3 runs to 15 residues. Trimming removed 4 bases at V and 0 bases at J, with 14 bases between. The CDR3 sequence is CASSDQQRISYEQYF. The CDR3 DNA is TGTGCCAGCAGCGACCAACAGCGGATCTCCTACGAGCAGTACTTC.

This chain joins TRBV7-8 and TRBJ2-1, with 13 bases matching TRBD2. Germline V gene sequence: CDR1 SGHVS, CDR2 FQNEAQ. The CDR3 contains 16 residues. After removal of 5 bases from V and 7 bases from J, the junction contained 8 bases not matched to a gene. The CDR3 DNA sequence: TGTGCCAGCAGCCTCCGACTAGCGGGAGGTATGAATGAGCAGTTCTTC. Residues: CASSLRLAGGMNEQFF.

In its sample, this clonotype was seen many times. This chain uses TRBV29-1 with TRBJ2-7; tentatively, D is TRBD1 or TRBD2 (5 bases each). Germline CDR1 is SQVTM and CDR2 is ANQGSEA. The CDR3 runs 13 residues. The V end was cut by 7 bases, the J end by 0 bases, with 13 bases between. The CDR3 sequence is CSGLGTSSYEQYF. DNA for the CDR3: TGCAGCGGGCTGGGGACGAGCTCCTACGAGCAGTACTTC.

This clonotype was seen repeatedly, ten times or more. The chain uses TRBV10-2 and TRBJ2-7; 15 bases are shared with TRBD2. In germline, CDR1 is WSHSY, CDR2 SAAADI. The CDR3 totals 18 residues. The ends lost 2 bases at V and 4 bases at J; junction bases unmatched: 9. CDR3 DNA: TGCGCCAGCAGTGAGCCGACCCCCGGGACTAGCGGGAGGTACGAGCAGTACTTC. It specifies CASSEPTPGTSGRYEQYF.

In its sample, this clonotype was seen many times. This CDR3 is CSVVETAIYEQYF. The CDR3 coding sequence is TGCAGCGTTGTTGAAACGGCCATCTACGAGCAGTACTTC. The gene calls are TRBV29-1 and TRBJ2-7, with D hard to call. Deletions cut 4 bases from V and 3 bases from J, with 13 bases between. This CDR3 is built from 13 residues. In germline, CDR1 is SQVTM, CDR2 ANQGSEA.

The sample holds many counts of this clonotype. The rearrangement joins TRBV20-1 to TRBJ2-1, with unresolved D. V was trimmed by 3 bases and J by 5 bases, leaving 11 bases between them. Germline CDR1 is DFQATT and CDR2 is SNEGSKA (reference sequence). CDR3 length equals 13 residues. The DNA for the CDR3 is TGCAGTGCTAGTGGTAGTAGAAACAATGAGCAGTTCTTC. It yields the protein CSASGSRNNEQFF.

This clonotype was recorded at least ten times. The chain links TRBV5-1 to TRBJ1-5, with D unclear. The CDR3 length is 15 residues. V dropped 1 base and J dropped 4 bases, with 12 bases sitting between them. Germline V gene data show CDR1 as SGHRS and CDR2 as YFSETQ. The CDR3 DNA is TGCGCCAGCAGCTTGTTTGGGAGTTGGAATCAGCCCCAGCATTTT. This gives the protein CASSLFGSWNQPQHF.